This T cell receptor beta chain appears in the sequencing data of a study of early T cells in non-severe SARS-CoV-2 infection. Overall study context: The study sequenced bulk RNA from unsorted whole blood, with chains unpaired. The study, taken as a whole, reports: Matching against VDJdb likely underestimated virus-specific expansions, favoring anti-spike CD8.

V was trimmed by 1 base and J by 1 base, leaving 7 bases between them. The CDR3 runs 15 residues. Germline assignment: CDR1 SGHVS and CDR2 FNYEAQ. Attached unique molecular identifiers marked individual cDNA molecules. TCRdb independently ran MiXCR on the 5' RACE reads; one entry per CDR3 protein. The data contain about 28,000 distinct CDR3 sequences, less than 6.5% of them singletons. Concerning this clonotype itself: As yet, its antigen is unknown.

The chain couples TRBV7-6 to TRBJ2-2; TRBD2 might be the D (5 bases). Sequenced material: whole blood, taken at baseline. The sequence was obtained from an adult who was a healthcare worker with PCR-confirmed SARS-CoV-2 infection or an uninfected control (not recorded which). The CDR3 coding sequence is TGTGCCAGCAGCTTAGTTGGGAGGAACACCGGGGAGCTGTTTTTT. Amino acids: CASSLVGRNTGELFF.